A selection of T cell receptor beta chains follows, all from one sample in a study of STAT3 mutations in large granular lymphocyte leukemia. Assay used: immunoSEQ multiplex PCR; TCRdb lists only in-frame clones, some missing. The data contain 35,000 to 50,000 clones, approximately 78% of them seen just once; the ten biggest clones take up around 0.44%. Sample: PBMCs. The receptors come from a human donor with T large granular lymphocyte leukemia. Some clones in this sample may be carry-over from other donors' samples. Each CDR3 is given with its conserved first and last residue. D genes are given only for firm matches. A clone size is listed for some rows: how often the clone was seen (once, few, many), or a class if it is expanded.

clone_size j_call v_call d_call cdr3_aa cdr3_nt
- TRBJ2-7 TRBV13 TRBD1 CASSPQGQGYEQYF TGTGCCAGCAGCCCGCAGGGACAGGGGTACGAGCAGTACTTC
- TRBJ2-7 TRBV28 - CASSLWESGLEEQYF TGTGCCAGCAGTTTATGGGAGTCTGGTCTGGAAGAGCAGTACTTC
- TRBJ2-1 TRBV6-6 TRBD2 CASSYPRGGGDNEQFF TGTGCCAGCAGTTACCCACGGGGGGGCGGAGACAATGAGCAGTTCTTC
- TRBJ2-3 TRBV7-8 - CASSLDLAGASTQYF TGTGCCAGCAGCTTAGATCTCGCGGGGGCGAGTACGCAGTATTTT
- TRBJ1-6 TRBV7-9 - CASSLKGLGSPLHF TGTGCCAGCAGCTTAAAAGGGTTGGGTTCACCCCTCCACTTT
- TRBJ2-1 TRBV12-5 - CASGLTRTSSIEQFF TGTGCTAGTGGTTTGACCCGGACATCCAGTATAGAGCAGTTCTTC
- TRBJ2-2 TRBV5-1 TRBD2 CASSPLSGVLTGELFF TGCGCCAGCAGCCCACTTAGCGGGGTGTTAACCGGGGAGCTGTTTTTT
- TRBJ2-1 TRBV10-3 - CAISESPGRAGNEQFF TGTGCCATCAGTGAGTCCCCTGGACGGGCGGGGAATGAGCAGTTCTTC
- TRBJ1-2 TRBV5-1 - CASSFGYGYTF TGCGCCAGCAGCTTTGGCTATGGCTACACCTTC
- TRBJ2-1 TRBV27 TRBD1 CASSPGGQGSYNEQFF TGTGCCAGCAGTCCCGGGGGACAGGGGTCCTACAATGAGCAGTTCTTC
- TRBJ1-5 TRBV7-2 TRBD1 CASSPDRDQPQHF TGTGCCAGCAGCCCGGACAGGGACCAGCCCCAGCATTTT
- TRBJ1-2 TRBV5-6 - CASSSGRWGYTF TGTGCCAGCAGCTCAGGGAGATGGGGCTACACCTTC
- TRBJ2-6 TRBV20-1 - CSVFLLNVLTF TGCAGTGTATTCCTCCTCAACGTCCTGACTTTC
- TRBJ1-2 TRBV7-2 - CASSLQRPVQGYGSGYTF TGTGCCAGCAGCCTCCAACGGCCAGTTCAAGGGTATGGTTCTGGCTACACCTTC
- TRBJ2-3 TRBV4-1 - CASHGQSTDTQYF TGCGCCAGCCACGGACAGAGCACAGATACGCAGTATTTT
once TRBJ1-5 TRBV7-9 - CASSREGQPQHF TGTGCCAGCAGCCGGGAGGGACAGCCCCAGCATTTT
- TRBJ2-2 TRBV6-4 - CASSAGTANTGELFF TGTGCCAGCAGTGCCGGGACGGCGAACACCGGGGAGCTGTTTTTT
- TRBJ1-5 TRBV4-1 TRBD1 CASTSWGQGALRNQPQHF TGCGCCAGCACCTCCTGGGGACAGGGGGCTTTACGGAATCAGCCCCAGCATTTT
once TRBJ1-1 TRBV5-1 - CASSYGGTEAFF TGCGCCAGCAGTTATGGGGGCACTGAAGCTTTCTTT
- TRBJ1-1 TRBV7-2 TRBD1 CASSLGQGMNTEAFF TGTGCCAGCAGCTTAGGACAGGGAATGAACACTGAAGCTTTCTTT
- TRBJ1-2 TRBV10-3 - CAISDRDNYGYTF TGTGCCATCAGTGATCGGGACAACTATGGCTACACCTTC
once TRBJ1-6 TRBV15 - CATSRTPGNSPLHF TGTGCCACCAGCAGGACCCCTGGGAATTCACCCCTCCACTTT
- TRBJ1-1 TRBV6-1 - CASSELGQTMNTEAFF TGTGCCAGCAGTGAACTCGGACAGACGATGAACACTGAAGCTTTCTTT
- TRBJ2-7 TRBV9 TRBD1 CASSVGGQGGEQYF TGTGCCAGCAGCGTAGGGGGACAGGGCGGCGAGCAGTACTTC
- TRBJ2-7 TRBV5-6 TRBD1 CASSFLQGANEQYF TGTGCCAGCAGCTTCCTACAGGGGGCAAACGAGCAGTACTTC
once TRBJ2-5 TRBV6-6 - CASTPPEAETQYF TGTGCCAGCACCCCACCAGAGGCAGAGACCCAGTACTTC
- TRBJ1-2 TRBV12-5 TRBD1 CASGLGTGGLSYGYTF TGTGCTAGTGGCCTCGGGACAGGGGGGCTCTCCTATGGCTACACCTTC
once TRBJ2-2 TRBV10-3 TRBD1 CAIRGQGDTGELFF TGTGCCATCAGGGGACAGGGCGACACCGGGGAGCTGTTTTTT
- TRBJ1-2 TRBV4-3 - CASSQDRVGIFYGYTF TGCGCCAGCAGCCAAGATCGAGTAGGGATATTCTATGGCTACACCTTC
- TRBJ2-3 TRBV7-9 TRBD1 CASSSTGADTQYF TGTGCCAGCAGCTCTACAGGGGCGGATACGCAGTATTTT
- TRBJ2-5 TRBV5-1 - CASSEPFQETQYF TGCGCCAGCAGTGAGCCGTTCCAAGAGACCCAGTACTTC
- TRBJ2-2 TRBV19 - CAGGTVNTGELFF TGTGCCGGGGGGACGGTGAACACCGGGGAGCTGTTTTTT
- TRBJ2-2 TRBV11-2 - CASSPGLLNTGELFF TGTGCCAGCAGCCCGGGACTGTTGAACACCGGGGAGCTGTTTTTT
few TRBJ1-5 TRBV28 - CASSVVDKPQHF TGTGCCAGCAGCGTAGTCGATAAGCCCCAGCATTTT
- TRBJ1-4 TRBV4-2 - CASSQARDTGGEKLFF TGTGCCAGCAGCCAAGCCCGGGACACCGGAGGAGAAAAACTGTTTTTT
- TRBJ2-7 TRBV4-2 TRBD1 CASSQERTGSNEQYF TGTGCCAGCAGCCAAGAAAGGACAGGGAGCAACGAGCAGTACTTC
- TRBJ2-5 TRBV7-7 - CASSLSGGQSQTQYF TGTGCTAGCAGCTTATCGGGTGGACAGAGTCAGACCCAGTACTTC
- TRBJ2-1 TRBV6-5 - CASTRGVSSYNEQFF TGTGCCAGCACCCGCGGGGTTAGCTCCTACAATGAGCAGTTCTTC
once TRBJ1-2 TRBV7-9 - CASSPRGSNYGYTF TGTGCCAGCAGCCCCCGGGGGTCTAACTATGGCTACACCTTC
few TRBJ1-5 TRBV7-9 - CASSLLGQPQHF TGTGCCAGCAGCTTATTAGGTCAGCCCCAGCATTTT
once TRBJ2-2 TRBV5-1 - CASSLARDSNTGELFF TGCGCCAGCAGCTTGGCGAGGGATTCGAACACCGGGGAGCTGTTTTTT
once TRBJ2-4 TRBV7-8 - CASSFAPRRDLGRNIQYF TGTGCCAGCAGCTTTGCCCCTCGCCGGGACCTAGGGAGAAACATTCAGTACTTC
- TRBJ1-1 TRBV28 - CANRKTGNTEAFF TGTGCTAACAGGAAGACAGGAAACACTGAAGCTTTCTTT